These 8 T cell receptor beta chains came from one sample sequenced in a study of beta chain features in type 1 diabetes. The entirety of the isolated RNA underwent reverse transcription, so expressed TCRB transcripts were sequenced. Measured with immunoSEQ multiplex PCR; TCRdb has only the in-frame clones, and not every one. The sample has 350,000 to 450,000 clones; over 13% are singletons. Specimen: naive CD4+ T cells from blood. The receptor source for this set is a woman between 18 and 29 years old in good health.

This clone was observed a few times. V gene TRBV12-5 combines with J gene TRBJ2-3, with 8 bases fitting TRBD2. The CDR3 is made up of 13 amino acids. Trimming at V came to 8 bases and at J to 3 bases, leaving 4 bases not matched to a gene. Germline-derived CDR1 and CDR2 are LGHNT and FRNRAP. The CDR3 bases are TGTGCTAGTAAGCGGGAGAGAACAGATACGCAGTATTTT. Translation gives CASKRERTDTQYF.

The V call is TRBV25-1, the J call TRBJ1-2, with TRBD1 matching 10 bases. The ends lost 3 bases at V and 3 bases at J; junction bases unmatched: 7. This CDR3 comprises 16 residues. Germline V lookup: CDR1 MGHDK, CDR2 SYGVNS. The CDR3 DNA reads TGTGCCAGCAGTGATCGCCGGGACAGGGGTTACTATGGCTACACCTTC. Amino acid sequence: CASSDRRDRGYYGYTF.

This clone appeared a few times. The chain joins TRBV28 to TRBJ1-2; 9 bases are a match to TRBD1. The CDR3 has 15 amino acids. With 5 bases clipped from V and 7 bases from J, the junction kept 11 bases outside the gene matches. CDR1 and CDR2 from the germline V gene are MDHEN and SYDVKM. DNA of the CDR3: TGTGCCAGCAGTCCCAGAGGGACAGGGATACTTGGCTACACCTTC. It translates to CASSPRGTGILGYTF.

This clone has a handful of counts. V is TRBV29-1 and J is TRBJ2-3; D is unclear. Germline CDR1 SQVTM, CDR2 ANQGSEA. Trimming shortened V by 1 base and J by 2 bases, and 7 bases separated the two germline ends. CDR3 length: 13 amino acids. The CDR3 is CSVEGRNTDTQYF. The CDR3 DNA sequence: TGCAGCGTTGAAGGGAGAAACACAGATACGCAGTATTTT.

The chain employs TRBV29-1 and TRBJ2-3, with 11 bases fitting TRBD2. The CDR3 loop spans 17 amino acids. Germline CDR1 SQVTM, CDR2 ANQGSEA. The V gene end was trimmed by 3 bases and the J gene end by 5 bases; junction bases not matched to a gene: 13. The CDR3 coding sequence is TGCAGCGTTGATGGGGGGACTAGCGGTCCCAGGGAAGATACGCAGTATTTT. Translation: CSVDGGTSGPREDTQYF.

This clone was seen more than once but under ten times. The chain combines TRBV30 with TRBJ1-5, with 7 positions matching TRBD1. J was trimmed by 0 bases and V by 1 base; bases with no gene match: 6. This CDR3 has 16 amino acids. CDR1 and CDR2 (germline): GTSNPN, SVGIG (reference sequence). CDR3 nucleotides: TGTGCCTGGAGTGGGGCGACAGGGTATAGCAATCAGCCCCAGCATTTT. It yields the protein CAWSGATGYSNQPQHF.

The DNA for the CDR3 is TGCGCCAGCAGCCCCGACACCCGCTCCTACGAGCAGTACTTC. As protein: CASSPDTRSYEQYF. The V and J genes are TRBV5-1 and TRBJ2-7; D is unresolved. V gave up 4 bases and J gave up 0 bases, with 11 bases separating them. Germline assignment: CDR1 SGHRS and CDR2 YFSETQ. This CDR3 spans 14 amino acids.

In its sample, this clone was seen a few times. The gene calls are TRBV10-3 and TRBJ2-7, with 7 nucleotides matching TRBD1. The length of the CDR3 is 14 residues. CDR1 is ENHRY, CDR2 SYGVKD, per germline. V gave up 3 bases and J gave up 5 bases; unmatched junction bases: 7. The DNA of the CDR3 is TGTGCCATCAGTGACTCGACAGGGACAGACGAGCAGTACTTC. This gives the protein CAISDSTGTDEQYF.